This T cell receptor (beta chain) was found in a study of T cell responses to AZD1222 COVID-19 vaccine. Findings of the study overall: As reported, nearly half of all spike-specific TCRs target variant regions that are unmutated. The sample set comprised mostly white British donors with more females, and clonal diversity was possibly underestimated.

Data came from immunoSEQ multiplex PCR; TCRdb stores just in-frame clones and leaves some out. The sample carries more than 95,000 clones, roughly 88% recorded once. Comments on this clone: The antigen remains undetermined.

This CDR3 region has 15 residues. CDR1 SGHAT and CDR2 FQNNGV come from the germline V gene. Between the trimmed V and J ends, which lost 1 base and 11 bases, there was a span of 20 bases. This sequence joins TRBV11-2 and TRBJ1-1; D might be TRBD1 (6 bases). The sequences come from peripheral blood, collected on day 0 of MenACWY control vaccination. This sequence was found in an adult in good health. CDR3 sequence: CASSLGAGRDKSAFF. For the CDR3, the DNA is TGTGCCAGCAGCTTAGGTGCGGGGCGGGACAAAAGTGCTTTCTTT.